The following is a T cell receptor (beta chain) sequence with its context. Its antigen is undetermined. This CDR3 comprises 14 residues. Looked up from germline, CDR1 is DFQATT and CDR2 is SNEGSKA (reference sequence). These data are taken from a study of T cells expressing NK-cell markers. Turning to the study itself: According to the study, TCR beta repertoires originated from sorted CD3+CD56+NKG2C+, CD3+CD56+NKG2C- and CD3+CD56-NKG2C+ T cells. One of eight sequenced donors was HCMV-seronegative; the other seven were seropositive. General observations from the study: The CD3+CD56-NKG2C+ fraction of a few donors was likewise dominated by these clonotypes.

UMI-tagged 5'RACE template switching yielded the TCR beta cDNA. No DNA is given; TCRdb re-called the 5' RACE reads and lists each CDR3 protein once. The sample totals a few hundred thousand distinct CDR3 sequences. The sequencing sample was made of blood T cells: a sorted CD56 or NKG2C T cell subset, CD4+ or CD8+ T cells, or bulk PBMC T cells (not recorded which). The chain is built from TRBV20-1 and TRBJ2-1. This TCR came from a woman in her forties or fifties in good health. CDR3 amino acids: CSARDPQLRGEQFF.